This is a list of T cell receptor beta chains from one sample in a study of blood T cells in healthy people across ages. TCRdb independently ran MiXCR on the 5' RACE reads; one entry per CDR3 protein. The data hold about 620,000 distinct CDR3 sequences, with around 52% observed a single time. The material sequenced was blood. The origin of the receptors is a woman of 80 years or more in good health. Both conserved end residues are part of each CDR3. The D gene is left open where the match is weak. Size values are once, few and many counts, or a class for expanded clones, and some rows have none.

size: many
J: TRBJ2-5
D: NA
V: TRBV4-2
CDR3: CASSQDKQRPETQYF
DNA: TGTGCCAGCAGCCAAGATAAACAGCGTCCGGAGACCCAGTACTTC

size: many
J: TRBJ2-7
D: NA
V: TRBV13
CDR3: CASSLLLKYEQYF
DNA: TGTGCCAGCAGCTTACTACTAAAGTACGAGCAGTACTTC

size: NA
J: TRBJ2-7
D: NA
V: TRBV4-1
CDR3: CASSQKGMGSIYEQYF
DNA: TGCGCCAGCAGCCAAAAGGGTATGGGGTCTATCTACGAGCAGTACTTC

size: NA
J: TRBJ2-5
D: TRBD1
V: TRBV6-6
CDR3: CASSYSRDRQETQYF
DNA: TGTGCCAGCAGTTACTCGAGGGACAGACAAGAGACCCAGTACTTC

size: NA
J: TRBJ2-1
D: TRBD2
V: TRBV28
CDR3: CASSPLAGANNEQFF
DNA: TGTGCCAGCAGTCCACTAGCGGGGGCAAACAATGAGCAGTTCTTC

size: few
J: TRBJ2-5
D: TRBD1
V: TRBV7-2
CDR3: CASSLNPGGWGETQYF
DNA: TGTGCCAGCAGCTTAAACCCAGGGGGCTGGGGAGAGACCCAGTACTTC

size: many
J: TRBJ2-1
D: NA
V: TRBV5-1
CDR3: CASKYWHEQFF
DNA: TGCGCCAGCAAATACTGGCATGAGCAGTTCTTC

size: many
J: TRBJ2-1
D: NA
V: TRBV7-2
CDR3: CASSLVRDGANEQFF
DNA: TGTGCCAGCAGCTTAGTTCGAGATGGGGCCAATGAGCAGTTCTTC

size: NA
J: TRBJ2-2
D: NA
V: TRBV5-1
CDR3: CASSSRYTGELFF
DNA: TGCGCCAGCAGCTCCAGATACACCGGGGAGCTGTTTTTT

size: many
J: TRBJ1-1
D: NA
V: TRBV7-3
CDR3: CASSLWGGNTEAFF
DNA: TGTGCCAGCAGCTTATGGGGGGGCAACACTGAAGCTTTCTTT

size: NA
J: TRBJ2-1
D: NA
V: TRBV4-3
CDR3: CASSQGWTEQFF
DNA: TGCGCCAGCAGCCAAGGGTGGACTGAGCAGTTCTTC

size: NA
J: TRBJ1-2
D: NA
V: TRBV6-6
CDR3: CASRAGPLNYGYTF
DNA: TGTGCCAGCAGGGCGGGACCGCTTAACTATGGCTACACCTTC

size: NA
J: TRBJ1-2
D: NA
V: TRBV23-1
CDR3: CGLGGILWLCF
DNA: TGCGGACTCGGGGGTATACTATGGCTATGCTTC

size: NA
J: TRBJ2-5
D: TRBD2
V: TRBV5-1
CDR3: CASSLVETSGTETQYF
DNA: TGCGCCAGCAGCTTGGTGGAGACTAGCGGCACAGAGACCCAGTACTTC

size: many
J: TRBJ1-2
D: TRBD1
V: TRBV3-1
CDR3: CASSPTGGSGYTF
DNA: TGTGCCAGCAGCCCGACAGGGGGCTCTGGCTACACCTTC

size: many
J: TRBJ2-3
D: NA
V: TRBV5-1
CDR3: CASSVDLGDTQYF
DNA: TGCGCCAGCAGCGTAGATTTGGGAGATACGCAGTATTTT

size: NA
J: TRBJ2-4
D: TRBD1
V: TRBV19
CDR3: CASSPRDRAKNIQYF
DNA: TGTGCCAGTAGTCCCCGGGACAGGGCCAAAAACATTCAGTACTTC

size: NA
J: TRBJ2-2
D: NA
V: TRBV12-3/TRBV12-4
CDR3: CANSLQGRGELFF
DNA: TGTGCCAACAGTCTCCAGGGGCGGGGGGAGCTGTTTTTT

size: few
J: TRBJ1-2
D: NA
V: TRBV24-1
CDR3: CATSDFPESYGYTF
DNA: TGTGCCACCAGTGATTTCCCAGAAAGCTATGGCTACACCTTC

size: few
J: TRBJ2-7
D: TRBD2
V: TRBV7-9
CDR3: CASSLAVTSGSYEQYF
DNA: TGTGCCAGCAGCTTAGCCGTGACTAGCGGGAGTTACGAGCAGTACTTC

size: many
J: TRBJ2-5
D: NA
V: TRBV5-5
CDR3: CASSSLGGPQETQYF
DNA: TGTGCCAGCAGCAGCCTCGGGGGACCCCAAGAGACCCAGTACTTC

size: NA
J: TRBJ2-2
D: NA
V: TRBV29-1
CDR3: CSVGGGGHTGELFF
DNA: TGCAGCGTTGGGGGGGGCGGTCACACCGGGGAGCTGTTTTTT

size: many
J: TRBJ2-1
D: TRBD2
V: TRBV3-1
CDR3: CASSQGGGLAGDKDEQFF
DNA: TGTGCCAGCAGCCAAGGAGGGGGACTAGCGGGAGATAAAGATGAGCAGTTCTTC

size: many
J: TRBJ1-4
D: NA
V: TRBV5-1
CDR3: CASAFSFGTNEKLFF
DNA: TGCGCCAGCGCCTTCTCATTTGGAACTAATGAAAAACTGTTTTTT

size: many
J: TRBJ2-1
D: NA
V: TRBV20-1
CDR3: CSASAFSSYNEQFF
DNA: TGCAGTGCTAGTGCTTTTTCCTCCTACAATGAGCAGTTCTTC

size: NA
J: TRBJ2-2
D: NA
V: TRBV18
CDR3: CASSPPGGRDTGELFF
DNA: TGTGCCAGCTCACCACCGGGGGGCCGGGACACCGGGGAGCTGTTTTTT

size: NA
J: TRBJ1-2
D: NA
V: TRBV10-3
CDR3: CAISESMLSYGYTF
DNA: TGTGCCATCAGTGAGTCTATGCTCAGTTATGGCTACACCTTC

size: NA
J: TRBJ1-4
D: NA
V: TRBV7-2
CDR3: CASSLTHGEKLFF
DNA: TGTGCCAGCAGCTTAACACACGGGGAAAAACTGTTTTTT

size: few
J: TRBJ1-2
D: NA
V: TRBV29-1
CDR3: CSVPGGPFGYTF
DNA: TGCAGCGTCCCTGGGGGCCCTTTTGGCTACACCTTC

size: few
J: TRBJ1-4
D: TRBD1
V: TRBV4-1
CDR3: CASSQNRGEKLFF
DNA: TGCGCCAGCAGCCAAAACAGGGGTGAAAAACTGTTTTTT

size: few
J: TRBJ2-2
D: TRBD2
V: TRBV7-9
CDR3: CARTGTTNTGELFF
DNA: TGTGCCAGAACCGGGACTACGAACACCGGGGAGCTGTTTTTT

size: NA
J: TRBJ1-1
D: NA
V: TRBV6-6
CDR3: CASRYRVNTEAFF
DNA: TGTGCCAGCAGGTACAGAGTGAACACTGAAGCTTTCTTT

size: NA
J: TRBJ1-1
D: TRBD1
V: TRBV5-1
CDR3: CASSSTGDRRRGTEAFF
DNA: TGCGCCAGCAGCTCCACAGGGGACAGGAGGAGAGGCACTGAAGCTTTCTTT

size: NA
J: TRBJ2-1
D: NA
V: TRBV29-1
CDR3: CSAEVSSGNNEQFF
DNA: TGCAGCGCAGAGGTTAGCTCGGGGAACAATGAGCAGTTCTTC

size: many
J: TRBJ1-2
D: TRBD1
V: TRBV25-1
CDR3: CASKTGTAYGYTF
DNA: TGTGCCAGCAAGACCGGGACAGCTTATGGCTACACCTTC

size: few
J: TRBJ2-7
D: NA
V: TRBV6-6
CDR3: CASSKGISYNEQYF
DNA: TGTGCCAGCAGTAAGGGCATCTCCTACAATGAGCAGTACTTC

size: NA
J: TRBJ2-7
D: NA
V: TRBV7-9
CDR3: CASSPGFREQYF
DNA: TGTGCCAGCAGCCCCGGGTTCCGCGAGCAGTACTTC

size: NA
J: TRBJ2-1
D: NA
V: TRBV18
CDR3: CASSPDGTLKEQFF
DNA: TGTGCCAGCTCACCGGACGGGACACTGAAAGAGCAGTTCTTC

size: NA
J: TRBJ2-7
D: TRBD2
V: TRBV4-2
CDR3: CASSPAGVSYNEQYF
DNA: TGTGCCAGCAGCCCAGCGGGAGTCTCCTACAATGAGCAGTACTTC

size: few
J: TRBJ2-2
D: TRBD2
V: TRBV28
CDR3: CAGRGENTGELFF
DNA: TGTGCCGGGAGGGGTGAGAACACCGGGGAGCTGTTTTTT

size: NA
J: TRBJ2-3
D: NA
V: TRBV12-3/TRBV12-4
CDR3: CASSLLRVGTDMQYF
DNA: TGTGCCAGCAGTCTCCTCAGAGTAGGAACAGATATGCAGTATTTT

size: NA
J: TRBJ1-1
D: NA
V: TRBV20-1
CDR3: CSVRRGGTEAFF
DNA: TGCAGTGTTAGGAGAGGGGGAACTGAAGCTTTCTTT

size: NA
J: TRBJ2-3
D: TRBD2
V: TRBV12-3/TRBV12-4
CDR3: CASSPSSGRKTDTQYF
DNA: TGTGCCAGCAGCCCATCAAGCGGGAGGAAAACAGATACGCAATATTTT

size: many
J: TRBJ2-3
D: NA
V: TRBV6-2/TRBV6-3
CDR3: CASSYGQGTDTQYF
DNA: TGTGCCAGCAGTTACGGGCAGGGCACAGATACGCAGTATTTT

size: many
J: TRBJ1-4
D: TRBD1
V: TRBV4-1
CDR3: CASSQLTGLPSDKLFF
DNA: TGCGCCAGCAGCCAGTTGACAGGGTTACCCTCAGACAAACTGTTTTTT

size: few
J: TRBJ2-2
D: NA
V: TRBV12-3/TRBV12-4
CDR3: CASSLTTTNTGELFF
DNA: TGTGCCAGCAGTTTAACGACAACGAACACCGGGGAGCTGTTTTTT

size: NA
J: TRBJ2-5
D: NA
V: TRBV7-9
CDR3: CASSLAIASFVDEQYF
DNA: TGTGCCAGCAGCTTAGCGATCGCTAGCTTTGTCGATGAGCAGTACTTC

size: few
J: TRBJ1-3
D: TRBD1
V: TRBV5-1
CDR3: CASSSGTGGNTIYF
DNA: TGCGCCAGCAGCTCGGGGACAGGCGGAAACACCATATATTTT

size: NA
J: TRBJ2-3
D: TRBD2
V: TRBV6-4
CDR3: CASSEKTSGTDTQYF
DNA: TGTGCCAGCAGTGAGAAGACTAGCGGCACAGATACGCAGTATTTT

size: many
J: TRBJ2-1
D: TRBD1
V: TRBV29-1
CDR3: CSGGQDTYDEQFF
DNA: TGCAGCGGGGGACAGGACACTTACGATGAGCAGTTCTTC

size: many
J: TRBJ2-3
D: TRBD2
V: TRBV5-5
CDR3: CASSFASGRTTDTQYF
DNA: TGTGCCAGCAGCTTTGCTAGCGGGAGGACTACAGATACGCAGTATTTT

size: many
J: TRBJ1-1
D: NA
V: TRBV5-8
CDR3: CASSLLLNTEAFF
DNA: TGTGCCAGCAGCTTGCTGTTGAACACTGAAGCTTTCTTT